The T cell receptor (beta chain) described here comes from a study of beta chain features in type 1 diabetes. Every bit of the isolated RNA underwent reverse transcription, so sequencing read expressed TCRB transcripts. Method: immunoSEQ multiplex PCR; TCRdb's copy keeps in-frame clones and lacks some. This sample has about 410,000 clones; roughly 14% occur once, and the top ten carry approximately 0.038%. Germline lookup yields CDR1 SEHNR and CDR2 FQNEAQ (reference sequence). The ends were cut back, 5 bases at V and 2 bases at J, with 15 bases in the middle. The CDR3 is made up of 16 amino acids. This clone was detected a few times.

The sample consisted of naive CD4+ T cells from blood. This sequence joins TRBV7-9 and TRBJ1-4; D perhaps matches TRBD1 (5 bases). The sequence derives from a young man in good health. CDR3 sequence (DNA): TGTGCCAGCAGCCTAGACCTGGGACGGACTAATGAAAAACTGTTTTTT. Translation gives CASSLDLGRTNEKLFF. The full variable domain, rest sourced from reference TRBV7-9 and TRBJ1-4, is DTGVSQNPRHKITKRGQNVTFRCDPISEHNRLYWYRQTLGQGPEFLTYFQNEAQLEKSRLLSDRFSAERPKGSFSTLEIQRTEQGDSAMYLCASSLDLGRTNEKLFFGSGTQLSVL.